The clone carrying this T cell receptor beta chain was picked up a small number of times. The antigen is unknown. The record originates from a study of CD8+ T cells in alopecia areata. Overall study findings and caveats: Lesional scalp displayed greater clonality than normal scalp, most notably in alopecia totalis/universalis.

V lost 1 base to trimming and J lost 5 bases, with 9 bases between them. The CDR3 contains 13 residues. Germline CDR1 is SGHTA and CDR2 is FQGNSA. It was cDNA, reverse transcribed from extracted RNA, that served as the sequencing template. TCRdb's table, derived via immunoSEQ multiplex PCR, lists solely in-frame clones and lacks some. The sample lists tens of thousands of clones, roughly 60% occurring once. Both peripheral blood and punch biopsies of lesional scalp skin were obtained from patients who had alopecia areata. The sample was NKG2D-high CD8+ T cells sorted from blood. This chain uses TRBV7-2 with TRBJ2-7; the D is unclear. This sequence originates from a human donor with alopecia areata. In DNA, the CDR3 is TGTGCCAGCAGCTTAGACGGCGCGAACGAGCAGTACTTC. This translates into CASSLDGANEQYF.